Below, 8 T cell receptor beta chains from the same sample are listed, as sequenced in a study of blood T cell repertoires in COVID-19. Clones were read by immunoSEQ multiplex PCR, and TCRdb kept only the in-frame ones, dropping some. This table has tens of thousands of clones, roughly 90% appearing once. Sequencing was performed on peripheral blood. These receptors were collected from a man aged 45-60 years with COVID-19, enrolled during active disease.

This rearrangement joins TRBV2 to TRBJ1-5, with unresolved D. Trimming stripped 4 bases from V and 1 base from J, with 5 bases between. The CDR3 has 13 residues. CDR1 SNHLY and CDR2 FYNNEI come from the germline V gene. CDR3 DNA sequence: TGTGCCAGCAGTGCGGAGAGCAATCAGCCCCAGCATTTT. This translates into CASSAESNQPQHF.

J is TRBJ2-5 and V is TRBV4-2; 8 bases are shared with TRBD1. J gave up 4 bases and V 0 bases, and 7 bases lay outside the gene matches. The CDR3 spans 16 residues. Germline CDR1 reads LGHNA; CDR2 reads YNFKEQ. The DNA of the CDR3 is TGTGCCAGCAGCCAAGATCTGTCAGGGGGCCGAGAGACCCAGTACTTC. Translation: CASSQDLSGGRETQYF.

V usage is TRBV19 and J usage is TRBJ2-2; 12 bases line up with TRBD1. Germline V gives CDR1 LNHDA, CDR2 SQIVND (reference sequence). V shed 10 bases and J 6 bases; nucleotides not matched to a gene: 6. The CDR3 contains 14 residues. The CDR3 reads CAIRDRGLPGELFF. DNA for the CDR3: TGTGCCATCCGGGACAGGGGGCTTCCCGGGGAGCTGTTTTTT.

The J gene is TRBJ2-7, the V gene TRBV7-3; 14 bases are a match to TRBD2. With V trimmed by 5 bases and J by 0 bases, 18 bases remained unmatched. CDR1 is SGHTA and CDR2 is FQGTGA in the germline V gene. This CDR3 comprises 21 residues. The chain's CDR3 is CASSLLTPSTSGGDNSYEQYF. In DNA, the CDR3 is TGTGCCAGCAGCCTTCTTACCCCCTCGACTAGCGGGGGGGATAACTCCTACGAGCAGTACTTC. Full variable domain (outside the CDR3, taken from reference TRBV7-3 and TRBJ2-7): GAGVSQTPSNKVTEKGKYVELRCDPISGHTALYWYRQSLGQGPEFLIYFQGTGAADDSGLPNDRFFAVRPEGSVSTLKIQRTERGDSAVYLCASSLLTPSTSGGDNSYEQYFGPGTRLTVT.

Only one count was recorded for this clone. As DNA, the CDR3 is TGTGCCAGCAGGGGACTAGCGGGGGGGCCAGATACGCAGTATTTT. This gives the protein CASRGLAGGPDTQYF. The chain carries TRBV6-5 and TRBJ2-3; 16 nucleotides align to TRBD2. With V trimmed by 6 bases and J by 4 bases, 1 base remained unmatched. CDR1 MNHEY and CDR2 SVGAGI come from the germline V gene. This CDR3 is built from 15 residues.

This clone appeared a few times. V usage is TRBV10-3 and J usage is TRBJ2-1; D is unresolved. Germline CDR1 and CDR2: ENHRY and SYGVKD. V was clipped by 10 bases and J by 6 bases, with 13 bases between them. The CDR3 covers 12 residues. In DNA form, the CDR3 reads TGTGCCACTTCCCCTACGCTCAATGAGCAGTTCTTC. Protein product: CATSPTLNEQFF.

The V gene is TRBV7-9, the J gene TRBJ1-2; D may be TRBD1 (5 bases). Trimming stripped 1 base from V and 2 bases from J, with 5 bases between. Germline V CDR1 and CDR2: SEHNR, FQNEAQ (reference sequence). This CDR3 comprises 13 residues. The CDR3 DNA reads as TGTGCCAGCAGCTTAGAGGGGAACTATGGCTACACCTTC. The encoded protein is CASSLEGNYGYTF.

As DNA, the CDR3 is TGTGCCAGCAGCCCCCGGACAGGAGCTAATGAAAAACTGTTTTTT. Translation: CASSPRTGANEKLFF. The chain links TRBV7-9 to TRBJ1-4; 7 bases fit TRBD1. V shed 5 bases, J shed 3 bases, and the junction held 6 bases outside the gene matches. Looked up from germline, CDR1 is SEHNR and CDR2 is FQNEAQ (reference sequence). The CDR3 consists of 15 residues. The variable domain in full, with the rest retrieved from reference TRBV7-9 and TRBJ1-4, is DTGVSQNPRHKITKRGQNVTFRCDPISEHNRLYWYRQTLGQGPEFLTYFQNEAQLEKSRLLSDRFSAERPKGSFSTLEIQRTEQGDSAMYLCASSPRTGANEKLFFGSGTQLSVL.